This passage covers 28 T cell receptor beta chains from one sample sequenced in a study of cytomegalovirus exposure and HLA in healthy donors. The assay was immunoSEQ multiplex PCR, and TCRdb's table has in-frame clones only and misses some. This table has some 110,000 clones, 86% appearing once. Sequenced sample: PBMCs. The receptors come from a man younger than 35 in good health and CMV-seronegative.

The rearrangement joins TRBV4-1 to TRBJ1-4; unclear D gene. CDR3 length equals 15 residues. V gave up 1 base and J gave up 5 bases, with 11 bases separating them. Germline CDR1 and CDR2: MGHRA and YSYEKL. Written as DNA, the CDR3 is TGCGCCAGCAGCCAAGTATTACAGAGAAATGAAAAACTGTTTTTT. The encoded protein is CASSQVLQRNEKLFF.

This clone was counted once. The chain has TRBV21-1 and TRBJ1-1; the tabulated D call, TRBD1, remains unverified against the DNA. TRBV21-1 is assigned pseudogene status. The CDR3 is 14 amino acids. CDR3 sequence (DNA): TGTGCCAGCAGCAAAAGGCCACAGGGAACTGAAGCTTTCTTT. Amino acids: CASSKRPQGTEAFF.

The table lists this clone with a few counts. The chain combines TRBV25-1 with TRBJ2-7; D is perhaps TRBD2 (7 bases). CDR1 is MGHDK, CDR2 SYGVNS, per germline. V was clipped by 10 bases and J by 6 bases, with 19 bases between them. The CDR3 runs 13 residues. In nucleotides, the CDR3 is TGTGCCACTACGCGGGGGCTCCTTCCCGAGCAGTACTTC. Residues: CATTRGLLPEQYF.

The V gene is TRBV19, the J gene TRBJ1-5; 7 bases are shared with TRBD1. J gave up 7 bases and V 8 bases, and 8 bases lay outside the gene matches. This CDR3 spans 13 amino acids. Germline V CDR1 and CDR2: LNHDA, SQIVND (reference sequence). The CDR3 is CASVQGQGQPQHF. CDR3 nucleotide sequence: TGTGCCAGTGTACAGGGGCAGGGGCAGCCCCAGCATTTT.

The CDR3 loop is CAWTETVGHYEQYF. The DNA for the CDR3 is TGTGCCTGGACCGAGACAGTTGGCCACTACGAGCAGTACTTC. The rearrangement joins TRBV30 to TRBJ2-7; the D gene is possibly TRBD1 (5 bases). This CDR3 has 14 residues. CDR1 is GTSNPN, CDR2 SVGIG, per germline (reference sequence). The V end lost 4 bases, the J end lost 3 bases, and 16 bases lay between the germline ends.

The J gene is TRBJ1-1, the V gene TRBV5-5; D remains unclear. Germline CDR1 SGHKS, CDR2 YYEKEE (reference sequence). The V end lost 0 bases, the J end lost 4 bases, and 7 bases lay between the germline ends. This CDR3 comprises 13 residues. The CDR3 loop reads CASSLEISTEAFF. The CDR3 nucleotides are TGTGCCAGCAGCTTGGAGATCAGCACTGAAGCTTTCTTT. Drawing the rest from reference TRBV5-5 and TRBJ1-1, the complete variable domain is DAGVTQSPTHLIKTRGQQVTLRCSPISGHKSVSWYQQVLGQGPQFIFQYYEKEERGRGNFPDRFSARQFPNYSSELNVNALLLGDSALYLCASSLEISTEAFFGQGTRLTVV.

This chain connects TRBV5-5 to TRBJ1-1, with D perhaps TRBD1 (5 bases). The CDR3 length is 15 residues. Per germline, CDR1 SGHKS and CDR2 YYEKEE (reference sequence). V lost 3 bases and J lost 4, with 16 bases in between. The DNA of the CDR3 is TGTGCCAGCAGCTCCCTTGGGGGGAGGGGCACTGAAGCTTTCTTT. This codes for CASSSLGGRGTEAFF. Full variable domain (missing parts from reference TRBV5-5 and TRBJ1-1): DAGVTQSPTHLIKTRGQQVTLRCSPISGHKSVSWYQQVLGQGPQFIFQYYEKEERGRGNFPDRFSARQFPNYSSELNVNALLLGDSALYLCASSSLGGRGTEAFFGQGTRLTVV.

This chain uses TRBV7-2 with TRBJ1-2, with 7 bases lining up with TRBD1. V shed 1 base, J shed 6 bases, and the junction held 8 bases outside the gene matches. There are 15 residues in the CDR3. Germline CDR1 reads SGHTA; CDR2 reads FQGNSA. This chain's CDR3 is CASSLVTRQGDGYTF. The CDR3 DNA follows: TGTGCCAGCAGCTTAGTTACGCGGCAGGGGGATGGCTACACCTTC.

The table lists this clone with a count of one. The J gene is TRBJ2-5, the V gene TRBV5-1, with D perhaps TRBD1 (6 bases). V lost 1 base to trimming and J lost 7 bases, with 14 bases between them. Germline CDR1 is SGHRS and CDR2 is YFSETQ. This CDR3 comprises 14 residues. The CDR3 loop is CASSLQGMARTQYF. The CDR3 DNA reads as TGCGCCAGCAGCTTGCAGGGGATGGCCAGGACCCAGTACTTC.

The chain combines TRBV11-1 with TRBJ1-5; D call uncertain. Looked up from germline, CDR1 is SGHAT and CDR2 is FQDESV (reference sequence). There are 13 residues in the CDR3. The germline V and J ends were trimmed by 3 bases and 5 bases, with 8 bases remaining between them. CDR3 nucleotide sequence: TGTGCCAGCAGCTTCCAGGCTGATCAGCCCCAGCATTTT. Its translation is CASSFQADQPQHF.

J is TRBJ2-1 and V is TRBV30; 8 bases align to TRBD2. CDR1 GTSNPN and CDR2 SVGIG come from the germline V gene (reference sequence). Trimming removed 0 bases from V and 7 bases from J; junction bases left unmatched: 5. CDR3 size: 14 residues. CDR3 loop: CAWSVSSGGNEQFF. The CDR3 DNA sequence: TGTGCCTGGAGTGTATCCTCGGGAGGGAATGAGCAGTTCTTC.

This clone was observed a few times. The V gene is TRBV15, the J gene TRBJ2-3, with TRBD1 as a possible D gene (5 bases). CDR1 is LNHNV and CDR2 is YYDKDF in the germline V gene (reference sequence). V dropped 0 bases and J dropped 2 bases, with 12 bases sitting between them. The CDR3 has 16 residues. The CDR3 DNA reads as TGTGCCACCAGCAGAGATTGGGGCGGAAACACAGATACGCAGTATTTT. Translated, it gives CATSRDWGGNTDTQYF.

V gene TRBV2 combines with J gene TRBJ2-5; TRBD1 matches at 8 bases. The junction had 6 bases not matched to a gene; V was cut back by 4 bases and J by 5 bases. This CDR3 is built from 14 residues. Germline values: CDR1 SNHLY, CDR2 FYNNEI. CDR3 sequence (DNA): TGTGCCAGCAGTGTTCTTCGGACAGGGGAGACCCAGTACTTC. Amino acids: CASSVLRTGETQYF.

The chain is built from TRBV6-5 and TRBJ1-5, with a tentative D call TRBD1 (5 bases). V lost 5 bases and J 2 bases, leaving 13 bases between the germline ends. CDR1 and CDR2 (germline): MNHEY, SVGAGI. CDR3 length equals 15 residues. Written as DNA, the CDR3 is TGTGCCAGCAGTGTCCAGGGATGGGGCAATCAGCCCCAGCATTTT. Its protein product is CASSVQGWGNQPQHF.

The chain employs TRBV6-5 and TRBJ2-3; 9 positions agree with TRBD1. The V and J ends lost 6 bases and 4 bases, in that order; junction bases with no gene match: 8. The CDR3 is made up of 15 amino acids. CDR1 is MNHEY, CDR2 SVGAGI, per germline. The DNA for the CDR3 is TGTGCCAGCAGACAACAGGGGGCGTACGCAGATACGCAGTATTTT. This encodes CASRQQGAYADTQYF.

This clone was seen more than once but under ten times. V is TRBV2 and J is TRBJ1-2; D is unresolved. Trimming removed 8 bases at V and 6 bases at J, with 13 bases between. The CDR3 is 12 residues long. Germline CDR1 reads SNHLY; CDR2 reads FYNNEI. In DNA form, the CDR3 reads TGTGCCAGCCTAAGAGGTGAACATGGCTACACCTTC. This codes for CASLRGEHGYTF.

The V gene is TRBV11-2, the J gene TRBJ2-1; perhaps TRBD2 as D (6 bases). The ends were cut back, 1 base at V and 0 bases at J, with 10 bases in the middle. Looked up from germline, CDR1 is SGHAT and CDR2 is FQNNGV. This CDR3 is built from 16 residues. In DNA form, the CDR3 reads TGTGCCAGCAGCTTAGGAGTGGGAGGCTCCTACAATGAGCAGTTCTTC. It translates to CASSLGVGGSYNEQFF.

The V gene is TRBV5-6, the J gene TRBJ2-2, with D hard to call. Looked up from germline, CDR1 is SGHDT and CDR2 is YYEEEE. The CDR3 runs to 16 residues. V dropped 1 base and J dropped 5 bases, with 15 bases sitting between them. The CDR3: CASSLYVNWWTGELFF. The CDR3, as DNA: TGTGCCAGCAGCTTGTATGTAAACTGGTGGACCGGGGAGCTGTTTTTT.

The CDR3 nucleotides read TGCGCCAGCGGACAGGGGAGCTCTGGAAACACCATATATTTT. Protein product: CASGQGSSGNTIYF. The V and J genes are TRBV10-1 and TRBJ1-3, with 9 nucleotides matching TRBD1. The CDR3 totals 14 residues. Trimming cost V 8 bases and J 0 bases; bases outside gene matches: 2. CDR1 is WNHNN and CDR2 is SYGVQD in the germline V gene (reference sequence).

CDR3: CASSPQGTNTEAFF. CDR3 in DNA: TGTGCCAGCAGTCCACAGGGGACCAACACTGAAGCTTTCTTT. The chain is built from TRBV27 and TRBJ1-1; TRBD1 matches at 7 bases. CDR1 is MNHEY, CDR2 SMNVEV, per germline (reference sequence). The V gene end was trimmed by 5 bases and the J gene end by 2 bases; junction bases not matched to a gene: 5. This CDR3 is 14 amino acids long.

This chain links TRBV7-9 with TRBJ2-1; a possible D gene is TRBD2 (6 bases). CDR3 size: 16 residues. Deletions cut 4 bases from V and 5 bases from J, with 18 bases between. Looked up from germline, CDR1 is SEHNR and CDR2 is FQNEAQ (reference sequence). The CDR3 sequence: CASSSGGPARNNEQFF. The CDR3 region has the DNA TGTGCCAGCAGCTCCGGGGGACCCGCGAGAAACAATGAGCAGTTCTTC.

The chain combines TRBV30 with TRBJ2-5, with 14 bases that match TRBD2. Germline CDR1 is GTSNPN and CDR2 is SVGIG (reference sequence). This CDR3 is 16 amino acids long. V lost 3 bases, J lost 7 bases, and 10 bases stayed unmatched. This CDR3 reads CAWSEIGLAGGLTQYF. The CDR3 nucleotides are TGTGCCTGGAGCGAAATCGGACTAGCGGGGGGTTTGACCCAGTACTTC.

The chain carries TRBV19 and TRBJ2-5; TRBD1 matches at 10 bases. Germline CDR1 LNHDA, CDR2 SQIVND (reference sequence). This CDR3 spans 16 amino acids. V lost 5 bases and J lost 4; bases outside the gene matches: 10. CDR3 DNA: TGTGCCAGTAGTCCCCACGCCGGGACAGGGGTAGAGACCCAGTACTTC. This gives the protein CASSPHAGTGVETQYF.

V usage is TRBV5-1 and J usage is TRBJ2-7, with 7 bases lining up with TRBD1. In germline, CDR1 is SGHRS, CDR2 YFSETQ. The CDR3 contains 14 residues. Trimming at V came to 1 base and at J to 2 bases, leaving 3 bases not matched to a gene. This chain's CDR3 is CASSLSGTAYEQYF. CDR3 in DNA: TGCGCCAGCAGCTTGTCCGGGACAGCCTACGAGCAGTACTTC.

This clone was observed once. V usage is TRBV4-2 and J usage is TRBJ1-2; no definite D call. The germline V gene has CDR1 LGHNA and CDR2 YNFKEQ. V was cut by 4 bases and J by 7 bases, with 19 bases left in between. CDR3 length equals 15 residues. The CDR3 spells CASSPGGMSGSGYTF. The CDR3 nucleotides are TGTGCCAGCAGCCCGGGCGGGATGAGTGGAAGTGGCTACACCTTC.

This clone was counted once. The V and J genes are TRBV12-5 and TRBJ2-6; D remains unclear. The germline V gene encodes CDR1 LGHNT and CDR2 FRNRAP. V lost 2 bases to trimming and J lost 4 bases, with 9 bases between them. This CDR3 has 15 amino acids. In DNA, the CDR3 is TGTGCTAGTGGTTTGTGGGCAGGAGGGGCCAACGTCCTGACTTTC. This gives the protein CASGLWAGGANVLTF.

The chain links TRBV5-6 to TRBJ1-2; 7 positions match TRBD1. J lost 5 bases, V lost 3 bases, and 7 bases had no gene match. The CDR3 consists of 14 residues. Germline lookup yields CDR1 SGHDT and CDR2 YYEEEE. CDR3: CASSSSGTVYGYTF. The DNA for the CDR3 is TGTGCCAGCAGCTCTTCCGGGACAGTGTATGGCTACACCTTC.

This CDR3 reads CASSIDIGSNQPQHF. CDR3 in DNA: TGTGCCAGTAGTATAGATATCGGTAGCAATCAGCCCCAGCATTTT. The V gene is TRBV19, the J gene TRBJ1-5, with no clear D. The germline V gene encodes CDR1 LNHDA and CDR2 SQIVND (reference sequence). This CDR3 spans 15 amino acids. Deletions cut 0 bases from V and 0 bases from J, with 6 bases between.